At least ten counts were recorded for the clone carrying this TCR beta chain. What it binds is not known. These data come from a study of regulatory T cells in long-lasting Graves disease. This CDR3 is 16 amino acids long. From germline, CDR1 is SGHRS and CDR2 YFSETQ. V dropped 4 bases and J dropped 1 base, with 17 bases sitting between them. In building TCR beta libraries, iRepertoire HTBI primers were used together with Arm-PCR of CDR3 regions. One entry per CDR3 protein, called by TCRdb with MiXCR from the multiplex PCR reads. This sample has fewer than 650,000 distinct CDR3 sequences; 15% to 20% occur once, and the top ten carry 12%. Time point denoted: newly diagnosed GD, antithyroid drugs for less than 3 months. The TCR library used RNA extracted from PBMCs. Study-level results: TRBV28, TRBJ1-2 and TRBJ2-5 were segments that persistent disease favored.

These data were also reused for a study on T cells in Graves' hyperthyroidism and ophthalmopathy. As that study records: With a duration under 2 months, the hyperthyroidism was newly diagnosed in patients aged 18 to 65.

This TCR was recovered from a young man with Graves disease. The sequences come from peripheral blood mononuclear cells (PBMCs), collected at new diagnosis, from a patient treated with antithyroid drugs. The rearrangement links TRBV5-1 to TRBJ1-1; D might be TRBD1 (5 bases). CDR3 nucleotide sequence: TGCGCCAGCAGCCCCACAAGGGTAGACAGGAACACTGAAGCTTTCTTT. Protein sequence: CASSPTRVDRNTEAFF.